Following are 27 T cell receptor beta chains from one sample sequenced in a study of beta chain features in type 1 diabetes listed by TCRdb under 2018. Broader findings and caveats from the paper: A moderate but significant shortening of TCRB CDR3 length was observed in type 1 diabetes patients in all four CD4+ subsets.

Antigens of these TCRs are unknown. Receptor libraries were prepared by the immunoSEQ multiplex PCR assay. All of the isolated RNA was reverse transcribed with the High Capacity cDNA Reverse Transcription Kit, so expressed TCRB transcripts were sequenced. Drawn from immuneACCESS, this table holds only the in-frame rearrangements with V and J called that TCRdb kept. Clones are partly lost; checked studies trace under half to an unresolved V gene and leave the rest unexplained. The sample table records hundreds of thousands of clones; around 9.3% of these occur just once. About 1% of the sample is in the top ten clones. Sequenced sample: central memory CD4+ T cells from blood. The receptors come from a man aged 25-45 years with type 1 diabetes.

V usage is TRBV5-1 and J usage is TRBJ2-2; D is uncertain. The CDR3 has 16 residues. CDR1 is SGHRS and CDR2 is YFSETQ in the germline V gene. The ends were cut back, 4 bases at V and 6 bases at J, with 19 bases in the middle. The CDR3 DNA reads TGCGCCAGCAGCAAAACCCTTGGCTCACCTCCCGGGGAGCTGTTTTTT. Residues: CASSKTLGSPPGELFF. Combining the CDR3 with reference TRBV5-1 and TRBJ2-2 gives the whole variable domain KAGVTQTPRYLIKTRGQQVTLSCSPISGHRSVSWYQQTPGQGLQFLFEYFSETQRNKGNFPGRFSGRQFSNSRSEMNVSTLELGDSALYLCASSKTLGSPPGELFFGEGSRLTVL.

This clone has just a few counts. This chain connects TRBV5-1 to TRBJ2-5; 12 bases map to TRBD2. Germline trimming cut 4 bases from V and 7 bases from J; bases unmatched to any gene: 11. There are 16 residues in the CDR3. CDR1 is SGHRS and CDR2 is YFSETQ in the germline V gene. The CDR3 bases are TGCGCCAGCAGCGATGGACTAGCGGGGCCGAGGGGGACCCAGTACTTC. Its translation is CASSDGLAGPRGTQYF.

As for this clone: Possible read error: a much larger clone is one base away. The J gene is TRBJ2-7, the V gene TRBV27; 7 positions agree with TRBD2. CDR3 length equals 15 residues. CDR1 is MNHEY and CDR2 is SMNVEV in the germline V gene (reference sequence). Germline trimming cut 0 bases from V and 0 bases from J; bases unmatched to any gene: 2. In DNA form, the CDR3 reads TGTGCCAGCAGTTTATCGGGGGGGAGCTCCTACGAGCAGTACTTC. This codes for CASSLSGGSSYEQYF.

This clone was counted a few times. This sequence joins TRBV7-2 and TRBJ2-2; tentatively, D is TRBD1 or TRBD2 (5 bases each). Germline V lookup: CDR1 SGHTA, CDR2 FQGNSA. V was shortened by 6 bases and J by 5 bases, with 16 bases between the two germline ends. The CDR3 runs to 15 residues. Here the CDR3 DNA reads TGTGCCAGCAGACCGAGAGGGGTTGGAACCGGGGAGCTGTTTTTT. Protein: CASRPRGVGTGELFF.

This clone came up a few times. The chain links TRBV7-2 to TRBJ1-1, with D unresolved. CDR1 is SGHTA and CDR2 is FQGNSA in the germline V gene. The CDR3 covers 14 residues. V was trimmed by 0 bases and J by 7 bases, leaving 12 bases between them. The chain's CDR3 is CASSLALTEGEAFF. In DNA form, the CDR3 reads TGTGCCAGCAGCTTAGCGTTAACAGAGGGTGAAGCTTTCTTT. Full variable domain (missing parts from reference TRBV7-2 and TRBJ1-1): GAGVSQSPSNKVTEKGKDVELRCDPISGHTALYWYRQSLGQGLEFLIYFQGNSAPDKSGLPSDRFSAERTGGSVSTLTIQRTQQEDSAVYLCASSLALTEGEAFFGQGTRLTVV.

Remarks on this clone: The sample has other DNA sequences that encode this CDR3 too. The V gene is TRBV6-5, the J gene TRBJ2-5; perhaps TRBD1 as D (5 bases). V lost 5 bases and J 3 bases, leaving 7 bases between the germline ends. The CDR3 extends over 12 amino acids. Per germline, CDR1 MNHEY and CDR2 SVGAGI. DNA of the CDR3: TGTGCCAGCAGTCCGACAGAAGAGACCCAGTACTTC. It yields the protein CASSPTEETQYF.

At least ten counts were recorded for this clone. The rearrangement links TRBV5-1 to TRBJ2-1; D remains ambiguous. V shed 4 bases and J shed 5 bases, with 4 bases lying between them. Per germline, CDR1 SGHRS and CDR2 YFSETQ. This CDR3 comprises 11 residues. CDR3 bases: TGCGCCAGCAGCCAAGACAATGAGCAGTTCTTC. It specifies CASSQDNEQFF.

This clone appeared once. The chain couples TRBV7-8 to TRBJ1-4, with 7 bases that match TRBD1. Germline V gene lookup returns CDR1 SGHVS and CDR2 FQNEAQ. V shed 4 bases and J 10 bases; nucleotides not matched to a gene: 6. The CDR3 sequence is 13 residues long. Here the CDR3 reads CASSSRQGGKLFF. In nucleotides, the CDR3 is TGTGCCAGCAGCTCACGACAGGGAGGAAAACTGTTTTTT.

The chain has TRBV7-7 and TRBJ2-5, with a possible D match to TRBD1 (5 bases). V gave up 6 bases and J gave up 2 bases, with 19 bases separating them. Germline V gene sequence: CDR1 SSHAT, CDR2 FNYEAQ (reference sequence). The CDR3 has 16 amino acids. This CDR3 reads CASSLTGAGQQETQYF. CDR3 DNA: TGTGCCAGCAGTTTAACAGGCGCAGGACAACAAGAGACCCAGTACTTC.

This clone was recorded a few times. The V and J genes are TRBV30 and TRBJ2-3; 8 positions agree with TRBD2. The V gene end was trimmed by 5 bases and the J gene end by 4 bases; junction bases not matched to a gene: 8. CDR1 and CDR2 (germline): GTSNPN, SVGIG (reference sequence). This CDR3 region has 14 residues. In DNA, the CDR3 is TGTGCCTGGCAGCGGGGGAGGTTTTCAGATACGCAGTATTTT. Amino acids: CAWQRGRFSDTQYF.

The V call is TRBV27, the J call TRBJ1-5; a possible D gene is TRBD1 (5 bases). This CDR3 is built from 14 residues. Germline CDR1 reads MNHEY; CDR2 reads SMNVEV (reference sequence). V lost 6 bases and J 3 bases, leaving 12 bases between the germline ends. CDR3 DNA sequence: TGTGCCAGCAGCAGGGACGGGTTCAATCAGCCCCAGCATTTT. It yields the protein CASSRDGFNQPQHF.

This clone has a count of ten or more. Other DNA sequences in this sample translate to the same CDR3. The genes are TRBV5-1 and TRBJ2-3; D possibly uses TRBD1 or TRBD2 (5 bases each). V lost 3 bases and J 4 bases, leaving 9 bases between the germline ends. Germline CDR1 reads SGHRS; CDR2 reads YFSETQ. The CDR3 has 13 amino acids. The CDR3 loop is CASSSGTADTQYF. CDR3 sequence (DNA): TGCGCCAGCAGCTCCGGGACGGCAGATACGCAGTATTTT.

This clone was counted between two and nine times. The gene calls are TRBV14 and TRBJ2-7; 9 nucleotides line up with TRBD1. The germline gives CDR1 SGHDN, CDR2 FVKESK. J was trimmed by 6 bases and V by 7 bases; bases with no gene match: 7. CDR3 size: 13 residues. The CDR3 reads CASNGYRGREQYF. CDR3 bases: TGTGCCAGCAACGGGTACAGGGGGCGCGAGCAGTACTTC.

This clone was detected a few times. The CDR3 DNA is TGTGCCAGCAGCTTACCAACAGGACTGAACACCGGGGAGCTGTTTTTT. It is translated as CASSLPTGLNTGELFF. This chain joins TRBV7-8 and TRBJ2-2, with D perhaps given as TRBD1 or TRBD2 (5 bases each). This CDR3 spans 16 amino acids. V lost 2 bases and J 1 base, leaving 11 bases between the germline ends. The germline V gene has CDR1 SGHVS and CDR2 FQNEAQ.

The rearrangement joins TRBV7-9 to TRBJ2-7; TRBD1 matches 7 bases. Trimming removed 3 bases from V and 7 bases from J; junction bases left unmatched: 6. From germline, CDR1 is SEHNR and CDR2 FQNEAQ (reference sequence). CDR3 length: 13 amino acids. The CDR3 nucleotides are TGTGCCAGCAGCTTTCTGACAGGGTCTGAGCAGTACTTC. Residues: CASSFLTGSEQYF.

V is TRBV7-7 and J is TRBJ2-1; TRBD1 matches 10 bases. This CDR3 has 15 residues. J was trimmed by 9 bases and V by 5 bases; bases with no gene match: 10. Germline-derived CDR1 and CDR2 are SSHAT and FNYEAQ (reference sequence). This chain's CDR3 is CASSGSTTGGGEQFF. For the CDR3, the DNA is TGTGCCAGCAGCGGATCAACGACAGGGGGCGGTGAGCAGTTCTTC.

This clone was seen many times. The chain uses TRBV23-1 and TRBJ1-4, with D uncertain. TRBV23-1 is an open reading frame whose function is uncertain. Trimming shortened V by 5 bases and J by 0 bases, and 7 bases separated the two germline ends. This CDR3 is 14 amino acids long. The CDR3 DNA reads TGCGCCAGCAGTTTGGCGACAACTAATGAAAAACTGTTTTTT. Amino acid sequence: CASSLATTNEKLFF.

This clone turned up a few times. This rearrangement joins TRBV7-2 to TRBJ1-1; D not certain. This CDR3 has 12 amino acids. Trimming took 5 bases from V and 7 from J, leaving 11 bases between them. Germline V gene sequence: CDR1 SGHTA, CDR2 FQGNSA. CDR3 loop: CASSPGRREAFF. CDR3 coding DNA: TGTGCCAGCAGCCCTGGGCGGCGTGAAGCTTTCTTT. The full variable domain, rest sourced from reference TRBV7-2 and TRBJ1-1, is GAGVSQSPSNKVTEKGKDVELRCDPISGHTALYWYRQSLGQGLEFLIYFQGNSAPDKSGLPSDRFSAERTGGSVSTLTIQRTQQEDSAVYLCASSPGRREAFFGQGTRLTVV.

The rearrangement joins TRBV4-3 to TRBJ2-7, with D hard to call. Trimming took off 2 bases at V and 7 bases at J, with 15 bases between the two ends. The CDR3 spans 14 residues. Germline V lookup: CDR1 LGHNA, CDR2 YSLEER. The CDR3 DNA reads as TGCGCCAGCAGCCAATCCGGCACGGAGACTGAGCAGTACTTC. It yields the protein CASSQSGTETEQYF.

In its sample, this clone was seen a few times. V is TRBV5-4 and J is TRBJ2-1, with 11 positions matching TRBD2. Losses at the gene ends were 2 bases for V and 4 bases for J; bases not matched to a gene: 8. Germline V lookup: CDR1 SGHNT, CDR2 YYREEE (reference sequence). This CDR3 has 17 residues. DNA of the CDR3: TGTGCCAGCAGCTTCGACCGGGGACTAGCGGCATACAATGAGCAGTTCTTC. Translated: CASSFDRGLAAYNEQFF.

The chain links TRBV5-1 to TRBJ1-1; D call uncertain. V lost 1 base and J 0 bases, leaving 7 bases between the germline ends. The CDR3 runs 14 residues. Germline CDR1 and CDR2: SGHRS and YFSETQ. CDR3 loop: CASSLSTLNTEAFF. The CDR3 nucleotides read TGCGCCAGCAGCTTGTCGACACTGAACACTGAAGCTTTCTTT.

In the case of this clone: Other nucleotide sequences in the sample specify the same CDR3. The genes are TRBV5-1 and TRBJ2-2, with D perhaps matching TRBD1 or TRBD2 (5 bases each). Trimming shortened V by 0 bases and J by 5 bases, and 8 bases separated the two germline ends. The CDR3 runs 14 residues. Germline V gene data show CDR1 as SGHRS and CDR2 as YFSETQ. The CDR3 DNA is TGCGCCAGCAGCTTGGGGGACGGAACCGGGGAGCTGTTTTTT. Amino acid sequence: CASSLGDGTGELFF.

In its sample, this clone was seen a few times. CDR3 nucleotides: TGTGCCAGCAGTCAGGACGGGGGCCATGGGGAGACCCAGTACTTC. As protein: CASSQDGGHGETQYF. The rearrangement joins TRBV2 to TRBJ2-5; tentatively, D is TRBD1 or TRBD2 (6 bases each). The CDR3 has 15 amino acids. V lost 5 bases, J lost 5 bases, and 18 bases lay in between. The germline CDR1 and CDR2 sequences are SNHLY and FYNNEI.

The DNA for the CDR3 is TGTGCCAGCAGCTTTTTCGGGGGGGCCGGCAATGAGCAGTTCTTC. Translation gives CASSFFGGAGNEQFF. This chain joins TRBV7-2 and TRBJ2-1, with TRBD2 matching over 8 bases. CDR1 is SGHTA, CDR2 FQGNSA, per germline. V was clipped by 3 bases and J by 6 bases; unmatched bases: 7. CDR3 length equals 15 residues.

This rearrangement joins TRBV6-5 to TRBJ1-2; D is undetermined. The CDR3 has 12 residues. Per the germline V gene, CDR1 is MNHEY and CDR2 is SVGAGI. Trimming removed 2 bases from V and 7 bases from J, with 8 bases in between. CDR3 sequence: CASSYVNGGYTF. CDR3 coding DNA: TGTGCCAGCAGTTACGTTAATGGTGGCTACACCTTC.

This clone was observed a few times. The chain links TRBV9 to TRBJ1-1; D call uncertain. CDR1 and CDR2 (germline): SGDLS, YYNGEE. The V gene lost 0 bases and the J gene lost 1 base, with 7 bases spanning the gap. The CDR3 has 14 amino acids. CDR3 sequence reads: CASSVGMQNTEAFF. CDR3 nucleotides: TGTGCCAGCAGCGTAGGTATGCAGAACACTGAAGCTTTCTTT.

In this sample, this clone turned up a few times. The chain employs TRBV18 and TRBJ2-3, with 10 bases matching TRBD1. Germline V gives CDR1 KGHSH, CDR2 LQKENI. V lost 0 bases to trimming and J lost 2 bases; unmatched junction nucleotides: 2. The CDR3 length is 16 residues. The CDR3 DNA reads TGTGCCAGCTCACCACCGGGACAGGGGTCCACAGATACGCAGTATTTT. Protein: CASSPPGQGSTDTQYF.